This entry lists 15 T cell receptor beta chains sequenced from one sample in a study of T cell clonality in common variable immunodeficiency. Profiled with immunoSEQ multiplex PCR; TCRdb holds only in-frame clones, not every one. The sample is made up of some 42,000 clones, none counted only once. The sample consisted of peripheral blood mononuclear cells. The receptors come from a person aged 18 to 70 in good health.

This clone was counted ten times or more. The DNA ends 3 residues before the CDR3 does, and the rest of the CDR3 is filled in from the germline J gene. V usage is TRBV5-1 and J usage is TRBJ2-2, with 12 bases identical to TRBD2. The CDR3 runs 17 residues. The junction had 9 bases not matched to a gene; V was cut back by 3 bases and J by 6 bases. Per germline, CDR1 SGHRS and CDR2 YFSETQ. CDR3 DNA (partial): TGCGCCAGCAGCTGGGGACTAGCGGGTATTGGCGCCGGGGAG. Residues: CASSWGLAGIGAGE. The whole CDR3 sequence reads CASSWGLAGIGAGELFF.

This clone was found many times. The CDR3 extends 3 residues past the end of the read, so its final part is completed from the germline J gene. This sequence joins TRBV20-1 and TRBJ1-6; a possible D gene is TRBD1 (5 bases). Germline V CDR1 and CDR2: DFQATT, SNEGSKA (reference sequence). The CDR3 sequence is 14 residues long. The V end lost 2 bases, the J end lost 7 bases, and 12 bases lay between the germline ends. CDR3 DNA, as far as it was read: TGCAGTGCTAGAAGTGGGGGGTCCAATTCACCC. Translating gives CSARSGGSNSP. Given in full, the CDR3 is CSARSGGSNSPLHF.

This clone was detected ten times or more. The read finishes 3 residues shy of the CDR3 end, and the germline J gene is used to complete it. This chain joins TRBV6-2 or TRBV6-3 and TRBJ2-7, with TRBD2 matching 7 bases. Losses at the gene ends were 0 bases for V and 0 bases for J; bases not matched to a gene: 2. CDR1 is MNHEY, CDR2 SVGEGT, per germline. There are 15 residues in the CDR3. CDR3 residues: CASSYSTGGSYEQYF. CDR3 DNA, as far as it was read: TGTGCCAGCAGTTACTCGACGGGGGGCTCCTACGAG.

In its sample, this clone was seen many times. The CDR3 end is not reached by the read, which stops 3 residues before it; the germline J gene fills it in. This chain connects TRBV7-3 to TRBJ2-5; D gene ambiguous. This CDR3 is built from 13 residues. V was clipped by 1 base and J by 5 bases, with 8 bases between them. Germline V gene sequence: CDR1 SGHTA, CDR2 FQGTGA. The CDR3 loop reads CASSLRVGETQYF. Partial CDR3 DNA: TGTGCCAGCAGCTTAAGGGTAGGGGAGACC.

Ten or more counts support this clone. The read gets to within 3 residues of the CDR3 end, and the germline J gene fills in the rest. The chain recombines TRBV29-1 with TRBJ2-7; 8 bases map to TRBD1. The germline V gene encodes CDR1 SQVTM and CDR2 ANQGSEA. CDR3 length: 17 amino acids. V dropped 7 bases and J dropped 2; count of bases not matched to a gene: 19. The CDR3 DNA, read in part, is TGCAGCGGTTCGACAGGGGCCGGAATTATGGGCACCTACGAG. It yields the protein CSGSTGAGIMGTYE. The entire CDR3 is CSGSTGAGIMGTYEQYF.

This clone showed up many times. The read comes to an end 3 residues before the CDR3 does, leaving the germline J gene to fill in the end. V is TRBV20-1 and J is TRBJ2-1, with 10 bases matching TRBD2. CDR3 length equals 15 residues. Per germline, CDR1 DFQATT and CDR2 SNEGSKA (reference sequence). J gave up 2 bases and V 2 bases, and 3 bases lay outside the gene matches. The CDR3 loop is CSARSLAGAYNEQFF. The CDR3 bases that were read are TGCAGTGCTAGATCTCTAGCGGGAGCCTACAATGAG.

This clone was counted ten times or more. The read comes to an end 3 residues before the CDR3 does, leaving the germline J gene to fill in the end. The rearrangement links TRBV19 to TRBJ2-3, with a weak D call TRBD1 (6 bases). The CDR3 is 15 residues long. The germline V and J ends were trimmed by 6 bases and 3 bases, with 16 bases remaining between them. Germline CDR1 reads LNHDA; CDR2 reads SQIVND (reference sequence). CDR3 bases read: TGTGCCAGTAGGTCGACAGGCCGCAGGACAGATACG. Translated, it gives CASRSTGRRTDT. The CDR3 as a whole reads CASRSTGRRTDTQYF.

At least ten counts were recorded for this clone. The missing CDR3 end, 3 residues past where the read stops, is filled in from the germline J gene. This chain connects TRBV5-1 to TRBJ2-1; 8 bases line up with TRBD2. Losses at the gene ends were 4 bases for V and 3 bases for J; bases not matched to a gene: 12. There are 17 residues in the CDR3. Germline CDR1 reads SGHRS; CDR2 reads YFSETQ. The CDR3: CASSTRGGREGYNEQFF. The covered CDR3 bases are TGCGCCAGCAGCACCCGGGGGGGGAGGGAGGGCTACAATGAG.

This clone has a count of ten or more. The read ends 3 residues early relative to the CDR3; the germline J gene fills the gap. The chain has TRBV19 and TRBJ2-2, with D possibly being TRBD2 (6 bases). The V and J ends lost 0 bases and 6 bases respectively, with 8 bases between them. CDR1 LNHDA and CDR2 SQIVND come from the germline V gene (reference sequence). The CDR3 is made up of 14 amino acids. The covered CDR3 bases are TGTGCCAGTAGTATAGATTGGGGGGCCGGGGAG. It translates to CASSIDWGAGE. The whole CDR3 region reads CASSIDWGAGELFF.

This clone was recorded many times. Incomplete CDR3 DNA: TGTGCCAGCAGTTTGGAGGGTGGGCGAAATCAGCCC. It translates to CASSLEGGRNQP. The whole CDR3 reads CASSLEGGRNQPQHF. The J gene is TRBJ1-5, the V gene TRBV28; no definite D call. Sequencing ends 3 residues short of the CDR3 end; the germline J gene provides the rest. Trimming took off 3 bases at V and 4 bases at J, with 13 bases between the two ends. Germline values: CDR1 MDHEN, CDR2 SYDVKM. This CDR3 is 15 amino acids long.

This clone was seen repeatedly, ten times or more. The read stops 3 residues short of the end of the CDR3; the missing end is completed from the germline J gene. The chain recombines TRBV7-8 with TRBJ1-5, with TRBD1 identical over 7 bases. Germline CDR1 reads SGHVS; CDR2 reads FQNEAQ. J gave up 3 bases and V 1 base, and 6 bases lay outside the gene matches. This CDR3 has 16 amino acids. CDR3 region: CASSLGTGASNQPQHF. The DNA read from the CDR3 is TGTGCCAGCAGCTTAGGAACAGGGGCTTCCAATCAGCCC.

This clone has at least ten counts. The CDR3 extends 3 residues past the end of the read, so its final part is completed from the germline J gene. The chain joins TRBV18 to TRBJ1-2; D unclear. V dropped 1 base and J dropped 0 bases, with 12 bases sitting between them. This CDR3 is 16 amino acids long. Germline values: CDR1 KGHSH, CDR2 LQKENI. The sequenced part of the CDR3 DNA is TGTGCCAGCTCACCACTGGGAGCGGGCGCTAACTATGGC. Translated: CASSPLGAGANYG. The whole CDR3 protein is CASSPLGAGANYGYTF.

This clone was found many times. The read finishes 3 residues shy of the CDR3 end, and the germline J gene is used to complete it. This rearrangement joins TRBV7-8 to TRBJ2-1, with TRBD1 identical over 9 bases. Unmatched junction bases numbered 11, after V lost 5 bases and J lost 6 bases. The CDR3 is made up of 16 amino acids. Per the germline V gene, CDR1 is SGHVS and CDR2 is FQNEAQ. The sequenced CDR3 bases are TGTGCCAGCAGCCGAATTACAGGGGGCTTGGGCAATGAG. Protein product: CASSRITGGLGNE. Given in full, the CDR3 is CASSRITGGLGNEQFF.

The sample holds many counts of this clone. The CDR3 end is not reached by the read, which stops 3 residues before it; the germline J gene fills it in. V and J are TRBV6-2 or TRBV6-3 and TRBJ2-7; TRBD1 matches 9 bases. Per the germline V gene, CDR1 is MNHEY and CDR2 is SVGEGT. V lost 6 bases and J lost 0; bases outside the gene matches: 3. The CDR3 contains 14 residues. CDR3 bases read: TGTGCCAGCAGCCGGGACAGGGCCTCCTACGAG. It encodes CASSRDRASYE. The full CDR3 is CASSRDRASYEQYF.

This clone was counted ten times or more. The read falls 3 residues short of the CDR3 end, and the missing part is taken from the germline J gene. V and J are TRBV18 and TRBJ1-1; TRBD1 matches at 10 bases. The CDR3 sequence is 15 residues long. The germline V gene has CDR1 KGHSH and CDR2 LQKENI. V was clipped by 6 bases and J by 4 bases; unmatched bases: 8. The DNA read from the CDR3 is TGTGCCAGCTCGCCAGGGACAGGGGATGCCACTGAA. Its protein is CASSPGTGDATE. The whole CDR3 is CASSPGTGDATEAFF.